The 5 T cell receptor beta chains presented below share a single source sample, sequenced in a study of T cells after yellow fever vaccination. From the 5' RACE reads, TCRdb called clonotypes with MiXCR, one entry per CDR3 protein. The table records some 69,000 distinct CDR3 sequences, approximately 6.2% of them present only once. The sample was CD4+ T cells sorted from PBMCs, taken approximately 16 days after the first yellow fever vaccination. The origin of the receptors is a man between 18 and 35 years old who received the YFV17D yellow fever vaccine.

This clonotype was recorded at least ten times. This CDR3 reads CSALTSGRETQYF. In nucleotides, the CDR3 is TGCAGTGCTCTGACTAGCGGTAGAGAGACCCAGTACTTC. The J gene is TRBJ2-5, the V gene TRBV20-1; 9 bases map to TRBD2. V trimming: 5 bases; J trimming: 4 bases; junction bases outside the gene matches: 5. This CDR3 spans 13 amino acids. Germline CDR1 reads DFQATT; CDR2 reads SNEGSKA (reference sequence).

At least ten counts were recorded for this clonotype. The rearrangement links TRBV7-2 to TRBJ1-5; D is uncertain. Trimming left V 2 bases short and J 1 base short, with 12 bases between. Germline CDR1 is SGHTA and CDR2 is FQGNSA. The CDR3 has 16 residues. The CDR3 is CASSLYPGRSNQPQHF. DNA for the CDR3: TGTGCCAGCAGCTTATATCCGGGGAGGAGCAATCAGCCCCAGCATTTT.

This clonotype appeared many times. The chain employs TRBV7-2 and TRBJ1-1; tentative D call: TRBD1 (5 bases). Germline CDR1 reads SGHTA; CDR2 reads FQGNSA. The V gene lost 7 bases and the J gene lost 2 bases, with 14 bases spanning the gap. The CDR3 totals 14 residues. The DNA for the CDR3 is TGTGCCAGCATTAGGGCAAGGGGTAACACTGAAGCTTTCTTT. Amino acid sequence: CASIRARGNTEAFF.

A word on this clonotype: One base away lies a much larger clone, so this may be a sequencing read error. The rearrangement joins TRBV5-1 to TRBJ2-5; D uncertain. The germline V gene has CDR1 SGHRS and CDR2 YFSETQ. The V and J ends lost 0 bases and 5 bases respectively, with 14 bases between them. CDR3 length: 15 amino acids. CDR3 region: CASSLVDSGCETQYF. The CDR3 DNA follows: TGCGCCAGCAGCTTGGTCGACTCCGGGTGCGAGACCCAGTACTTC.

This clonotype was counted at least ten times. The chain carries TRBV19 and TRBJ2-3; D gene unclear. This CDR3 is built from 12 residues. Trimming pared 3 bases from V and 0 bases from J, leaving 1 base between. Germline lookup yields CDR1 LNHDA and CDR2 SQIVND (reference sequence). CDR3 sequence (DNA): TGTGCCAGTAGTATTAGCACAGATACGCAGTATTTT. Residues: CASSISTDTQYF.